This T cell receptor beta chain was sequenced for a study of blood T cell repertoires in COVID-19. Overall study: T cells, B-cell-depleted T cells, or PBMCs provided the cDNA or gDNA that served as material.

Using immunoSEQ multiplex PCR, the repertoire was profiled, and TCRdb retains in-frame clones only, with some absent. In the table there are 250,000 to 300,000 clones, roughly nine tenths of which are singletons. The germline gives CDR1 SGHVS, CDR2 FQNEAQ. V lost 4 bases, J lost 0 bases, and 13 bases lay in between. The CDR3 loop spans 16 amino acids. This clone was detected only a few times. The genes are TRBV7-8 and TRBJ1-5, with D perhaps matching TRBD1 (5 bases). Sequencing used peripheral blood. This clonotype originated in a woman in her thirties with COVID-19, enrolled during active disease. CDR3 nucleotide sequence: TGTGCCAGCAGCTCAGGGACTGTTTATAGCAATCAGCCCCAGCATTTT. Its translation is CASSSGTVYSNQPQHF.